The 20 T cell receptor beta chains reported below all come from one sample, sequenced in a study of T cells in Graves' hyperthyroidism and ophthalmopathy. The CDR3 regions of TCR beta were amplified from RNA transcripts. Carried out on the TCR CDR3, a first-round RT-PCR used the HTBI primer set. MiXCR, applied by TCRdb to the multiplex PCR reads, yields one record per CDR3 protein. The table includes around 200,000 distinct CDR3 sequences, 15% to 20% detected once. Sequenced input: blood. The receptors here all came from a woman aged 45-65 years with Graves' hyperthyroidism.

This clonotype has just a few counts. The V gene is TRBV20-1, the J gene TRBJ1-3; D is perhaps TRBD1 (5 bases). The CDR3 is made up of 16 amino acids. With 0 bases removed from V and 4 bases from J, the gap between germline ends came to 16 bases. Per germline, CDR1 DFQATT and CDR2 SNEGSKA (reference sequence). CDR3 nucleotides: TGCAGTGCTAGAGACCTTTTAACAGGATCAGGAAACACCATATATTTT. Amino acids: CSARDLLTGSGNTIYF.

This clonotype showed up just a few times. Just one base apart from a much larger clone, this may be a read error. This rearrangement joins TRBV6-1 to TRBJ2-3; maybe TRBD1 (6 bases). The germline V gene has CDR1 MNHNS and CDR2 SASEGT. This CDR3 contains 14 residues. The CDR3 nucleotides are TGTGCCAGCCGAGGGGGACCAATCACAGATACGCGGTATTTT. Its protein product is CASRGGPITDTRYF.

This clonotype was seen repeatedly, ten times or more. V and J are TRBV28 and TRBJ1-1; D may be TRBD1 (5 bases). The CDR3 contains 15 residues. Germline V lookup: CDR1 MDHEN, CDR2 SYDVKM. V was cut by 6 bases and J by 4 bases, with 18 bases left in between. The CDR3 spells CASRDLRVLGTEAFF. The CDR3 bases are TGTGCCAGCAGGGACCTCAGGGTGCTGGGCACTGAAGCTTTCTTT.

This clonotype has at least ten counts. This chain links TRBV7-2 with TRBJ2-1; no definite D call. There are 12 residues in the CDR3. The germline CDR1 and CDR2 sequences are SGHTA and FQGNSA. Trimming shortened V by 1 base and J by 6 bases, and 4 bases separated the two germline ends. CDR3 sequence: CASSLGANEQFF. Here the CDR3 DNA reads TGTGCCAGCAGCTTAGGAGCCAATGAGCAGTTCTTC.

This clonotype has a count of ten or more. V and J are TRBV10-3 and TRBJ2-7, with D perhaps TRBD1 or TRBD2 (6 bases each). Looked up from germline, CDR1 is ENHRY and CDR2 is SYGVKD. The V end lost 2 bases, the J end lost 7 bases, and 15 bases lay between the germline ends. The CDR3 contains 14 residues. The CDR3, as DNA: TGTGCCATCAGTGAGCGACAGGACTACGATGAGCAGTACTTC. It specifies CAISERQDYDEQYF.

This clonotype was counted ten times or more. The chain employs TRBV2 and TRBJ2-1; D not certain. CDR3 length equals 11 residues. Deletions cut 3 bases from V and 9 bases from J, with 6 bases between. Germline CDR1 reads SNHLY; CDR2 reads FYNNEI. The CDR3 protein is CASSEEIEQFF. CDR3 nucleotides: TGTGCCAGCAGTGAGGAGATTGAGCAGTTCTTC.

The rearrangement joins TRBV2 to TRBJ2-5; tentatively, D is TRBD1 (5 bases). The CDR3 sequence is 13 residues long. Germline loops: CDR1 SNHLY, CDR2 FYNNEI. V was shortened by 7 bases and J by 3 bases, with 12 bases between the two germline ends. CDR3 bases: TGTGCCAGCACCGACAGACTTGAAGAGACCCAGTACTTC. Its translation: CASTDRLEETQYF.

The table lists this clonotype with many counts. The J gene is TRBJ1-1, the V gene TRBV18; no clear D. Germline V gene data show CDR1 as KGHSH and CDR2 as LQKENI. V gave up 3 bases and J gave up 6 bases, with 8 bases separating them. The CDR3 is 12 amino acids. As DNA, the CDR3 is TGTGCCAGCTCACCCATGGGATCTGAAGCTTTCTTT. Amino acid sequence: CASSPMGSEAFF.

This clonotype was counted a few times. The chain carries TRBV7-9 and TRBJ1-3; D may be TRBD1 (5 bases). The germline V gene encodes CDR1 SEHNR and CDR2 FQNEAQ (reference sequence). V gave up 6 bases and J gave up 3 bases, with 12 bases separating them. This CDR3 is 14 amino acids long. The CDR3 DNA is TGTGCCAGCAGTCGACAGAGGAGTGGAAACACCATATATTTT. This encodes CASSRQRSGNTIYF.

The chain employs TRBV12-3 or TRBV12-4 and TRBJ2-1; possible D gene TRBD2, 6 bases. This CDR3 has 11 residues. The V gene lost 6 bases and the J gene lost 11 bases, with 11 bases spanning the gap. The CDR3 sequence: CASSVGGKQFF. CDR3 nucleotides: TGTGCCAGCAGCGTGGGGGGAAAGCAGTTCTTC.

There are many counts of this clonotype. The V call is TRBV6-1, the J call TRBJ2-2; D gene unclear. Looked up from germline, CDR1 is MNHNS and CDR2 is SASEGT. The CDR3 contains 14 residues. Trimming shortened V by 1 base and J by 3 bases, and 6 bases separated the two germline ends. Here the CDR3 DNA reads TGTGCCAGCAGTGAAGGAAGGGACACCGGGGAGCTGTTTTTT. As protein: CASSEGRDTGELFF.

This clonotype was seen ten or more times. This chain's CDR3 is CASSPAGTGLREQFF. CDR3 DNA: TGTGCCAGCAGCCCTGCGGGGACAGGTCTGCGTGAGCAGTTCTTC. The chain couples TRBV28 to TRBJ2-1; 8 nucleotides match TRBD1. The germline CDR1 and CDR2 sequences are MDHEN and SYDVKM. There are 15 residues in the CDR3. Trimming took 6 bases from V and 9 from J; bases not matched to a gene: 13.

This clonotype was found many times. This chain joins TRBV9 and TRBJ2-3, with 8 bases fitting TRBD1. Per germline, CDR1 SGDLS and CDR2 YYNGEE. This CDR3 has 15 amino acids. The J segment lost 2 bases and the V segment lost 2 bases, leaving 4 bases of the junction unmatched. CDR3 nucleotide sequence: TGTGCCAGCAGCGTCGGGACAGGCCTCACAGATACGCAGTATTTT. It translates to CASSVGTGLTDTQYF.

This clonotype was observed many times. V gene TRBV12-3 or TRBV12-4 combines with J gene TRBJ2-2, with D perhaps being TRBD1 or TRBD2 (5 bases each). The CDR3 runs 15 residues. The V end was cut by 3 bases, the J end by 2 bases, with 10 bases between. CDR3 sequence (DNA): TGTGCCAGCAGTTTTGGGGGTTTCAACACCGGGGAGCTGTTTTTT. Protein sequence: CASSFGGFNTGELFF.

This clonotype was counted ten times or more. The CDR3 coding sequence is TGCAGCGTTGTCTCGTCCCGAGGGGGTCGAGGTTACAATGAGCAGTTCTTC. The encoded protein is CSVVSSRGGRGYNEQFF. This rearrangement joins TRBV29-1 to TRBJ2-1; tentative D call: TRBD1 (6 bases). This CDR3 contains 17 residues. Germline V lookup: CDR1 SQVTM, CDR2 ANQGSEA. V shed 4 bases and J shed 4 bases, with 23 bases lying between them.

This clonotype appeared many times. The CDR3 region has the DNA TGTGCCAGCAGCACAAGCGGGGGGATCACCGGGGAGCTGTTTTTT. Encoded protein: CASSTSGGITGELFF. The rearrangement uses TRBV7-8 and TRBJ2-2; 9 positions match TRBD2. The CDR3 loop spans 15 amino acids. The V gene's germline CDR1 is SGHVS and CDR2 FQNEAQ. The V segment lost 5 bases and the J segment 4 bases; nucleotides outside the gene matches: 5.

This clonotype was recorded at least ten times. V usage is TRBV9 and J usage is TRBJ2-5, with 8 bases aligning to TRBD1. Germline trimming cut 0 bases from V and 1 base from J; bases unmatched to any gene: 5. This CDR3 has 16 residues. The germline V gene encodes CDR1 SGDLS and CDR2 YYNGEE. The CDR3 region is CASSVGTGSPQETQYF. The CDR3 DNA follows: TGTGCCAGCAGCGTAGGGACAGGGTCTCCCCAAGAGACCCAGTACTTC.

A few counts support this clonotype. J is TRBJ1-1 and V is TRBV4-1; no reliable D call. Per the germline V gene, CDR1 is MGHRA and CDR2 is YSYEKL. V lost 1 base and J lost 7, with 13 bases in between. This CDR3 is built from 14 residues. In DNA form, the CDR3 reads TGCGCCAGCAGCCAAGCCTCGCCCCCGGGTGAAGCTTTCTTT. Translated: CASSQASPPGEAFF.

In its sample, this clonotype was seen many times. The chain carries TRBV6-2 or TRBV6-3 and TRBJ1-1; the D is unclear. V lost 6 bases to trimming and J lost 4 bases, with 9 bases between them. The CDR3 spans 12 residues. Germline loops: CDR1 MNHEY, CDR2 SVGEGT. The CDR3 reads CASSRPLTEAFF. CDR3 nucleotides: TGTGCCAGCAGCCGTCCGCTCACTGAAGCTTTCTTT.

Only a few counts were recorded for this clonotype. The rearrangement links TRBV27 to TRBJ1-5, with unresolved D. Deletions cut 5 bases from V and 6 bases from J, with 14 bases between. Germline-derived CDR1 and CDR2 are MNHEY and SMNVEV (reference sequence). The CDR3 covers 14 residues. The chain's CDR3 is CASSLKGVRQPQHF. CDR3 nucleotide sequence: TGTGCCAGCAGTCTAAAGGGCGTTCGTCAGCCCCAGCATTTT.